This is a list of T cell receptor beta chains from one sample in a study of molecular identifiers for immune sequencing clone quantification. TCRdb re-derived calls from the PCR reads in MiXCR, one entry per CDR3 protein. The table shows hundreds of thousands of distinct CDR3 sequences, with nearly 20% occurring only once. Sequencing was performed on naive CD8+ T cells from blood, with Jurkat cell RNA spiked in. The receptor source for this set is a human donor in good health. Some libraries in this study had Jurkat cell RNA spiked in. Both conserved end residues are part of each CDR3. The D gene is left open where the match is weak. The listing skips clone size in some rows; elsewhere it reads once, few, many or a size class.

>NA|many|TRBJ2-2|13|TRBV19
CASSTGITGELFF
TGTGCCAGTAGTACAGGAATCACCGGGGAGCTGTTTTTT
>TRBD1|many|TRBJ1-2|15|TRBV6-5
CASTLFRGGSYGYTF
TGTGCCAGCACCCTTTTCAGGGGGGGCAGCTATGGCTACACCTTC
>TRBD1|many|TRBJ2-3|15|TRBV19
CASSIGDRGLGTQYF
TGTGCCAGTAGTATTGGGGACAGGGGACTAGGTACGCAGTATTTT
>NA|many|TRBJ1-5|17|TRBV6-1
CASSHTNQGPLYQPQHF
TGTGCCAGCAGTCATACAAACCAGGGGCCCCTTTATCAGCCCCAGCATTTT
>NA|few|TRBJ2-6|18|TRBV3-1
CASSQDFTGWAGANVLTF
TGTGCCAGCAGCCAAGATTTTACAGGTTGGGCTGGGGCCAACGTCCTGACTTTC
>NA|once|TRBJ2-2|16|TRBV28
CASRLPGLPSTGELFF
TGTGCCAGCAGGTTACCGGGACTCCCAAGCACCGGGGAGCTGTTTTTT
>NA|many|TRBJ2-3|16|TRBV4-2
CASSQLLTPEFDTQYF
TGTGCCAGCAGCCAACTACTCACCCCCGAGTTTGATACGCAGTATTTT
>NA|many|TRBJ2-5|15|TRBV30
CACQPGIGQKETQYF
TGTGCCTGCCAACCAGGAATAGGACAGAAAGAGACCCAGTACTTC
>NA|many|TRBJ1-1|14|TRBV6-6
CASSYSGSDTEAFF
TGTGCCAGCAGTTACTCGGGTTCCGACACTGAAGCTTTCTTT
>NA|many|TRBJ1-5|17|TRBV6-1
CASSEVAAGVGNQPQHF
TGTGCCAGCAGTGAAGTGGCAGCCGGAGTAGGCAATCAGCCCCAGCATTTT
>NA|few|TRBJ2-3|16|TRBV24-1
CATSGTSLIGIDTQYF
TGTGCCACCAGTGGTACTAGCCTTATCGGTATAGATACGCAGTATTTT
>TRBD2|few|TRBJ2-1|12|TRBV27
CASSATSGEQFF
TGTGCCAGCAGTGCGACTAGCGGCGAGCAGTTCTTC
>NA|many|TRBJ2-7|14|TRBV20-1
CSARAPESSYEQYF
TGCAGTGCTAGAGCGCCAGAAAGCTCCTACGAGCAGTACTTC
>NA|NA|TRBJ2-7|15|TRBV7-9
CASSLTGTPRDEQYF
TGTGCCAGCAGCTTAACCGGGACCCCGCGTGACGAGCAGTACTTC
>NA|NA|TRBJ1-6|14|TRBV27
CASSLAGVGSPLHF
TGTGCCAGCAGTTTAGCAGGGGTAGGCTCACCCCTCCACTTT
>TRBD2|NA|TRBJ2-7|14|TRBV7-6
CASSCSGGSYEQYF
TGTGCCAGCAGCTGCAGCGGGGGCTCTTACGAGCAGTACTTC